Following are 11 T cell receptor beta chains from one sample sequenced in a study of OX40 agonist ivuxolimab in advanced cancers. TCRdb's copy holds only in-frame clones and misses some; the assay was immunoSEQ multiplex PCR. The sample lists tens of thousands of clones, around 90% occurring once. The source was CD4+ or CD8+ T cells sorted from blood, collected in a trial of the OX40 agonist ivuxolimab. Receptors originate from an adult with an advanced solid tumor such as melanoma, head and neck, liver or kidney cancer.

The rearrangement links TRBV28 to TRBJ2-1, with a weak D call TRBD1 (5 bases). With 5 bases removed from V and 3 bases from J, the gap between germline ends came to 11 bases. Germline lookup yields CDR1 MDHEN and CDR2 SYDVKM. This CDR3 has 14 residues. DNA for the CDR3: TGTGCCAGCAGTGCACGACAGTACTACAATGAGCAGTTCTTC. This translates into CASSARQYYNEQFF.

This chain joins TRBV30 and TRBJ2-5; possible D gene TRBD2, 7 bases. Germline CDR1 and CDR2: GTSNPN and SVGIG (reference sequence). The germline V and J ends were trimmed by 6 bases and 4 bases, with 15 bases remaining between them. CDR3 length equals 13 residues. In DNA form, the CDR3 reads TGTGCCTGTATCTGGGGGGGCGGAGAGACCCAGTACTTC. This sequence encodes CACIWGGGETQYF.

J is TRBJ1-2 and V is TRBV18; no firm D call. V was cut by 2 bases and J by 7 bases, with 11 bases left in between. The CDR3 extends over 13 amino acids. Per germline, CDR1 KGHSH and CDR2 LQKENI. CDR3 loop: CASSPSAAIGYTF. DNA for the CDR3: TGTGCCAGCTCACCATCGGCAGCCATTGGCTACACCTTC.

The V call is TRBV7-2, the J call TRBJ2-4, with a tentative D call TRBD2 (5 bases). Deletions cut 5 bases from V and 6 bases from J, with 20 bases between. Germline assignment: CDR1 SGHTA and CDR2 FQGNSA. The CDR3 loop spans 16 amino acids. CDR3 DNA: TGTGCCAGCAGCAGCCGGGCCTTAACTGGGAGAAACATTCAGTACTTC. This sequence encodes CASSSRALTGRNIQYF.

This chain uses TRBV30 with TRBJ2-2; 10 nucleotides align to TRBD1. Germline-derived CDR1 and CDR2 are GTSNPN and SVGIG (reference sequence). The CDR3 covers 17 residues. The V and J ends lost 0 bases and 4 bases, in that order; junction bases with no gene match: 8. CDR3 sequence (DNA): TGTGCCTGGAGTGTAAGGACGGGACAGGGGTTCACCGGGGAGCTGTTTTTT. It specifies CAWSVRTGQGFTGELFF. Variable domain in full (rest from reference TRBV30 and TRBJ2-2): SQTIHQWPATLVQPVGSPLSLECTVEGTSNPNLYWYRQAAGRGLQLLFYSVGIGQISSEVPQNLSASRPQDRQFILSSKKLLLSDSGFYLCAWSVRTGQGFTGELFFGEGSRLTVL.

This chain joins TRBV5-1 and TRBJ2-5; D might be TRBD2 (6 bases). Germline CDR1 reads SGHRS; CDR2 reads YFSETQ. The CDR3 has 15 residues. The V and J ends lost 5 bases and 2 bases respectively, with 16 bases between them. CDR3 bases: TGCGCCAGCAGGGCCTTGGCGGGGAAACAAGAGACCCAGTACTTC. Its protein product is CASRALAGKQETQYF.

The DNA of the CDR3 is TGTGCCAGCAGGTCAACAGGGGGCGTCACTGAAGCTTTCTTT. Protein product: CASRSTGGVTEAFF. The rearrangement links TRBV28 to TRBJ1-1, with 9 nucleotides matching TRBD1. The length of the CDR3 is 14 residues. Germline V gene sequence: CDR1 MDHEN, CDR2 SYDVKM. Trimming took 6 bases from V and 4 from J; bases not matched to a gene: 6.

The chain couples TRBV11-1 to TRBJ2-5; 9 bases map to TRBD1. The CDR3 runs to 14 residues. V dropped 3 bases and J dropped 7; count of bases not matched to a gene: 6. CDR1 SGHAT and CDR2 FQDESV come from the germline V gene (reference sequence). CDR3 amino acids: CASSFSQGAGTQYF. For the CDR3, the DNA is TGTGCCAGCAGCTTTTCACAGGGGGCAGGGACCCAGTACTTC.

This clone was observed a single time. The chain uses TRBV19 and TRBJ2-3, with 7 nucleotides matching TRBD2. Germline CDR1 reads LNHDA; CDR2 reads SQIVND (reference sequence). This CDR3 has 17 amino acids. Trimming cost V 3 bases and J 3 bases; bases outside gene matches: 12. CDR3: CASSIMGGTGLTDTQYF. The CDR3 nucleotides read TGTGCCAGTAGTATCATGGGAGGGACTGGTTTGACAGATACGCAGTATTTT.

The genes are TRBV6-5 and TRBJ2-6; D not certain. CDR3 length: 15 residues. Germline V gene data show CDR1 as MNHEY and CDR2 as SVGAGI. The V end was cut by 6 bases, the J end by 0 bases, with 9 bases between. As DNA, the CDR3 is TGTGCCAGCAGCCGCGCGTTCTCTGGGGCCAACGTCCTGACTTTC. Translation: CASSRAFSGANVLTF.

The chain links TRBV7-9 to TRBJ2-5; 7 nucleotides match TRBD1. This CDR3 region has 17 residues. Germline V gives CDR1 SEHNR, CDR2 FQNEAQ (reference sequence). V lost 5 bases, J lost 2 bases, and 14 bases stayed unmatched. The CDR3 protein is CASSPITGVGGQETQYF. The CDR3 DNA is TGTGCCAGCAGCCCGATTACAGGGGTAGGGGGTCAAGAGACCCAGTACTTC.